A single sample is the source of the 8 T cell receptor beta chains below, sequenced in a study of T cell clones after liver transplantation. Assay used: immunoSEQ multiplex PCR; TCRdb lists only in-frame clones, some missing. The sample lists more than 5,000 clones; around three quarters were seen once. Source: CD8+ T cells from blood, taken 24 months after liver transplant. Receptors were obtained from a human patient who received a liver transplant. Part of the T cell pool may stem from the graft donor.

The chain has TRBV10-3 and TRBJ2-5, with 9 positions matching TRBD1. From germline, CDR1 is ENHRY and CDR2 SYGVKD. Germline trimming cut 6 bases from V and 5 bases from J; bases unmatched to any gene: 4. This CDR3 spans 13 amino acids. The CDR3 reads CAISAGQGETQYF. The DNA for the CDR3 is TGTGCCATCAGCGCCGGACAGGGGGAGACCCAGTACTTC.

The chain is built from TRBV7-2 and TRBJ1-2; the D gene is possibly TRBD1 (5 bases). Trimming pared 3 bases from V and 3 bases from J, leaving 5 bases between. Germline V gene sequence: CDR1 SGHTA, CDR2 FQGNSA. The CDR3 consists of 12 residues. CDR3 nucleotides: TGTGCCAGCAGCTTGGGGGACTATGGCTACACCTTC. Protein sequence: CASSLGDYGYTF.

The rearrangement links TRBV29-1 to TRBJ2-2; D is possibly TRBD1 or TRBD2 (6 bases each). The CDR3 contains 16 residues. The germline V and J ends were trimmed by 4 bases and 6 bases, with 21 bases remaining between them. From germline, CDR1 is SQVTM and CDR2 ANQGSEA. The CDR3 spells CSVATQGRSAAGELFF. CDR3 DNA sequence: TGCAGCGTTGCCACCCAGGGGAGGAGTGCGGCCGGGGAGCTGTTTTTT.

Written as DNA, the CDR3 is TGTGCCAGCAGCTTAGACGTGGGCTATGAGCAGTTCTTC. It specifies CASSLDVGYEQFF. The rearrangement joins TRBV11-2 to TRBJ2-1; D not resolved. Trimming left V 0 bases short and J 8 bases short, with 8 bases between. CDR1 is SGHAT, CDR2 FQNNGV, per germline. The CDR3 is 13 amino acids.

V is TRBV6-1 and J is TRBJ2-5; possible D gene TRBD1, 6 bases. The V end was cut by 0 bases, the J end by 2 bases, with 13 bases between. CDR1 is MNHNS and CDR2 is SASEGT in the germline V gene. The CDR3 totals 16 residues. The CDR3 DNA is TGTGCCAGCAGTGAAGCCACCCGACAGGTTCAAGAGACCCAGTACTTC. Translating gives CASSEATRQVQETQYF.

The CDR3 region has the DNA TGTGCCAGCAGTTTTGGGCAGGGTACGCAGTATTTT. This translates into CASSFGQGTQYF. This chain joins TRBV27 and TRBJ2-3; D is possibly TRBD1 (5 bases). The V end was cut by 3 bases, the J end by 8 bases, with 9 bases between. In germline, CDR1 is MNHEY, CDR2 SMNVEV (reference sequence). CDR3 size: 12 residues.

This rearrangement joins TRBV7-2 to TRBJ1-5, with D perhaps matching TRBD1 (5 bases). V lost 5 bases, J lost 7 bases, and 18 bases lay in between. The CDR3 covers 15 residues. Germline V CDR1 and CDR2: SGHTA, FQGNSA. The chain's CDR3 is CASSRQGSVNQPQHF. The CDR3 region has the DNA TGTGCCAGCAGCCGTCAGGGATCGGTTAACCAGCCCCAGCATTTT. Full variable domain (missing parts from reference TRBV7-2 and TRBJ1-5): GAGVSQSPSNKVTEKGKDVELRCDPISGHTALYWYRQSLGQGLEFLIYFQGNSAPDKSGLPSDRFSAERTGGSVSTLTIQRTQQEDSAVYLCASSRQGSVNQPQHFGDGTRLSIL.

CDR3 DNA: TGTGCCAGCAGACACCATCTGGGGGGCAAAAACATTCAGTACTTC. Translating it yields CASRHHLGGKNIQYF. The chain carries TRBV6-6 and TRBJ2-4; D perhaps matches TRBD2 (6 bases). Germline V gene sequence: CDR1 MNHNY, CDR2 SVGAGI (reference sequence). CDR3 size: 15 residues. Trimming took off 6 bases at V and 3 bases at J, with 15 bases between the two ends.